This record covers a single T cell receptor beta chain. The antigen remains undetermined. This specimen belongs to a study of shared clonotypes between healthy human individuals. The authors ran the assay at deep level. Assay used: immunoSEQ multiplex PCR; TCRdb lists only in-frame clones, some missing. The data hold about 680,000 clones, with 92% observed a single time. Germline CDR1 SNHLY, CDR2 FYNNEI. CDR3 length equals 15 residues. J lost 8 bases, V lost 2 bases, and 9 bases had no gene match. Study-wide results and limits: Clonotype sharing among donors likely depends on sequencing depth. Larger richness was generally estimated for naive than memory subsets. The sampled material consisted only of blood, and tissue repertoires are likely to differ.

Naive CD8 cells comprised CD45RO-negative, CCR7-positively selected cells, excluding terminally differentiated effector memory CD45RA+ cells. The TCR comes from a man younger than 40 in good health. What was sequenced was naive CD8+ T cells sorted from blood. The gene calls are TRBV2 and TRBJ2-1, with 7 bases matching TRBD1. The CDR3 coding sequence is TGTGCCAGCAGTGAATGGACAGGCCTAGTGGATGAGCAGTTCTTC. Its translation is CASSEWTGLVDEQFF.